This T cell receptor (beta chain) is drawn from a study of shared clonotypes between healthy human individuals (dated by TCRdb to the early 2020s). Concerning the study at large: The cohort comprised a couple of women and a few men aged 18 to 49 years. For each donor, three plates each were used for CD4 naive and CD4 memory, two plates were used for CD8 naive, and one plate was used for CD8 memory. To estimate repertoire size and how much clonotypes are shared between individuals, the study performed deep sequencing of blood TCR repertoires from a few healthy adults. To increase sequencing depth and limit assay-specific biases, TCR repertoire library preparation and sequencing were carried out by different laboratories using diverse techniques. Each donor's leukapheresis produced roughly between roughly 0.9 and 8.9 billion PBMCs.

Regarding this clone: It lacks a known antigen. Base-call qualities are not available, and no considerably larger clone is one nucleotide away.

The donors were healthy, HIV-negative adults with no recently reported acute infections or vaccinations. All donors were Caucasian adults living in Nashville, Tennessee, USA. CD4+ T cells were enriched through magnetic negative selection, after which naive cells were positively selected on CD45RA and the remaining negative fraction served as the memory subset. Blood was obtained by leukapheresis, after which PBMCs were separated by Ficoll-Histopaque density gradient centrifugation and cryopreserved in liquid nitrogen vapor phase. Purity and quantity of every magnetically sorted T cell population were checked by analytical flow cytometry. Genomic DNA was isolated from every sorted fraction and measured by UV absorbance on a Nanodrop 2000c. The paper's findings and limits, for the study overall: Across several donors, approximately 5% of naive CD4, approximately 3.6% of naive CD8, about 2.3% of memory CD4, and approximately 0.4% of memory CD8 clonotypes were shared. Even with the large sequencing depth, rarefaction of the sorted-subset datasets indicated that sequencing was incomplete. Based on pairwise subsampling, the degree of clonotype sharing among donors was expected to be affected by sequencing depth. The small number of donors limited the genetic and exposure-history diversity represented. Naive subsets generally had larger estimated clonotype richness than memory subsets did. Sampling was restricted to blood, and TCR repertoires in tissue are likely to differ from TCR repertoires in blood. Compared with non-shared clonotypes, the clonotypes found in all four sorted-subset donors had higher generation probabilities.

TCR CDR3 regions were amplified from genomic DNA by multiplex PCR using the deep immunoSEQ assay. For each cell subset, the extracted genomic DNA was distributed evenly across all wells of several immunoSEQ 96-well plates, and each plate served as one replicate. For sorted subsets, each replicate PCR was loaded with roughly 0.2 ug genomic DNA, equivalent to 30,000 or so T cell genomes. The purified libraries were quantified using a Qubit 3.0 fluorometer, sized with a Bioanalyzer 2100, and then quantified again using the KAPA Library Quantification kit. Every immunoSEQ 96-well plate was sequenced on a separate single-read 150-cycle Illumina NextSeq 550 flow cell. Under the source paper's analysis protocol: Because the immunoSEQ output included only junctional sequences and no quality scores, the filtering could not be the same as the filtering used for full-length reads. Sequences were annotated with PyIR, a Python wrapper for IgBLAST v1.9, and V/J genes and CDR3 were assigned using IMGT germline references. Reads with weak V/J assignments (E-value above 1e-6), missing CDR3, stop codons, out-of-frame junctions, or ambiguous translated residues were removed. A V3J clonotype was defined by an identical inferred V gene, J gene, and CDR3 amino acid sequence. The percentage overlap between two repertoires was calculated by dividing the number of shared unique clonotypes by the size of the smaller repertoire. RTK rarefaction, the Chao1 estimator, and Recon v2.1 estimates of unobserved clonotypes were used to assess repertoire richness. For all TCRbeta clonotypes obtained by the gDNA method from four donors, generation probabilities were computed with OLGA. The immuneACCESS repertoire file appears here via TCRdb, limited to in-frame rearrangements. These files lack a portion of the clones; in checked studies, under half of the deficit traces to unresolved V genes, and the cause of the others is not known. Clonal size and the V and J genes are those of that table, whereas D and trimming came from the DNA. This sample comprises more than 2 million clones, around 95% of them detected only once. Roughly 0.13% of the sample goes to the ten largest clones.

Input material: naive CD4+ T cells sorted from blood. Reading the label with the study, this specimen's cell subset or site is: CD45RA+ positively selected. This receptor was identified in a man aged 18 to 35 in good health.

The CDR3 region reads CASSGRQYNEQFF. The DNA sequence is TGTGCCAGCAGTGGACGACAGTACAATGAGCAGTTCTTC. In this chain, TRBV6-1 is recombined with TRBJ2-1, and possibly TRBD1, on 5 matching bases. Based on the germline V gene, the CDR1 and CDR2 sequences are MNHNS and SASEGT. V sheds 4 bases and J sheds 4 bases, leaving 8 bases between their ends. The CDR3 sequence holds 13 residues, the cysteine and phenylalanine included. Of all the DNA, just the CDR3 is kept, 39 bases in frame from base 1.